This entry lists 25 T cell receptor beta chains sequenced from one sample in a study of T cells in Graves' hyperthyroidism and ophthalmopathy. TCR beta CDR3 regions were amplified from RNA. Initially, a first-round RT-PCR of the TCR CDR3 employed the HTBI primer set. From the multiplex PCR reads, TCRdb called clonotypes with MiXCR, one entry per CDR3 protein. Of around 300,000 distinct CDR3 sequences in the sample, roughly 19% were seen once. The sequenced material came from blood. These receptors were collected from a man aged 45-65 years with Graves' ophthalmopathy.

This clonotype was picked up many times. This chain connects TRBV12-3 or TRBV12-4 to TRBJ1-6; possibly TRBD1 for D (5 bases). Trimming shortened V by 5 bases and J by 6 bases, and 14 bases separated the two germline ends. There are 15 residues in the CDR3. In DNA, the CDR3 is TGTGCCAGCAGTGCTCTCGGAGGGGCTAATTCACCCCTCCACTTT. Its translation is CASSALGGANSPLHF.

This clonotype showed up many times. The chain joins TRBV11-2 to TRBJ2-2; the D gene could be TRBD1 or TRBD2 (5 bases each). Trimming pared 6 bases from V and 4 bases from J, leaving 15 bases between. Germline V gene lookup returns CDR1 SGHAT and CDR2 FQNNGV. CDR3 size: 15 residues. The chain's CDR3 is CASRLPGPLTGELFF. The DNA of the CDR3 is TGTGCCAGCAGGTTACCGGGACCGCTCACCGGGGAGCTGTTTTTT.

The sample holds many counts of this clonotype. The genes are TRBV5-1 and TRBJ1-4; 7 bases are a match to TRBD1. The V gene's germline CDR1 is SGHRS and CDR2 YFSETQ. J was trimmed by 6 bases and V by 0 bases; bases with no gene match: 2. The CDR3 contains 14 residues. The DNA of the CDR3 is TGCGCCAGCAGCTTGGATGGACAGGATGAAAAACTGTTTTTT. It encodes CASSLDGQDEKLFF.

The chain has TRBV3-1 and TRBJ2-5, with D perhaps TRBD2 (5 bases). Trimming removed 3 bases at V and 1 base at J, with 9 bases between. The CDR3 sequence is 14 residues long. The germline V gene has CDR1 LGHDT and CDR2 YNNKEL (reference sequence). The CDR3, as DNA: TGTGCCAGCAGCCATCGCGGGTCCCAAGAGACCCAGTACTTC. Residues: CASSHRGSQETQYF.

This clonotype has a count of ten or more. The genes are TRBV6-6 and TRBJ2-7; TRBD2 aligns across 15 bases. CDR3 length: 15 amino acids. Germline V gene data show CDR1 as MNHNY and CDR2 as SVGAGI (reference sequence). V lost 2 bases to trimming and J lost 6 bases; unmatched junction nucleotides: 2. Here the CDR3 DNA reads TGTGCCAGCAGTTACGGGACTAGCGGGAGGAGCGAGCAGTACTTC. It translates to CASSYGTSGRSEQYF.

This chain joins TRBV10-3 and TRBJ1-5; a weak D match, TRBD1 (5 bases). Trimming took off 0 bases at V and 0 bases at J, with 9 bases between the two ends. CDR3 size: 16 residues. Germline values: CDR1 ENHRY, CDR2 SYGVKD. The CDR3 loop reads CAISESRQNSNQPQHF. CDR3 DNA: TGTGCCATCAGTGAGTCGCGACAGAATAGCAATCAGCCCCAGCATTTT.

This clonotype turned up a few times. CDR3 in amino acids: CASSGGQGANSPLHF. CDR3 DNA sequence: TGCGCCAGCAGCGGGGGACAGGGGGCAAATTCACCCCTCCACTTT. The chain carries TRBV5-1 and TRBJ1-6; TRBD1 agrees at 12 bases. This CDR3 spans 15 amino acids. The germline gives CDR1 SGHRS, CDR2 YFSETQ. The ends lost 4 bases at V and 7 bases at J; junction bases unmatched: 3.

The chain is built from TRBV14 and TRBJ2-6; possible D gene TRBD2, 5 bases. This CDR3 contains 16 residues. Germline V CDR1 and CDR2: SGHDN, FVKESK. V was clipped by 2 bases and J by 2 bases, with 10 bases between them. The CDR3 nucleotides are TGTGCCAGCAGCCAATGGAGCGGCCCTGGGGCCAACGTCCTGACTTTC. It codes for CASSQWSGPGANVLTF.

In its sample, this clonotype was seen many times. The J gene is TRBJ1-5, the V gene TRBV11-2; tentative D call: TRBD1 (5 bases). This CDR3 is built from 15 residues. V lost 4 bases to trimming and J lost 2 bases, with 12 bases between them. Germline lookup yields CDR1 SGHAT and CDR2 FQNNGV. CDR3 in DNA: TGTGCCAGCAGCTCCGAACAGGTTGGCAATCAGCCCCAGCATTTT. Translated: CASSSEQVGNQPQHF.

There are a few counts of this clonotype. The CDR3 sequence is CASSPYTGETQYF. As DNA, the CDR3 is TGTGCCAGTAGTCCCTACACGGGGGAGACCCAGTACTTC. The rearrangement uses TRBV19 and TRBJ2-5; perhaps TRBD2 as D (5 bases). The V end lost 5 bases, the J end lost 5 bases, and 12 bases lay between the germline ends. The CDR3 spans 13 residues. CDR1 LNHDA and CDR2 SQIVND come from the germline V gene (reference sequence).

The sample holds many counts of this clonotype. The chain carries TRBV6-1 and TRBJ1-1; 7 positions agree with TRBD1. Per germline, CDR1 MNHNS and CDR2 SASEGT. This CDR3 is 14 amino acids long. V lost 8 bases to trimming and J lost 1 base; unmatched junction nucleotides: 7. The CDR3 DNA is TGTGCCAGCGGATTAGGGGGCCAGAACACTGAAGCTTTCTTT. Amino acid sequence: CASGLGGQNTEAFF.

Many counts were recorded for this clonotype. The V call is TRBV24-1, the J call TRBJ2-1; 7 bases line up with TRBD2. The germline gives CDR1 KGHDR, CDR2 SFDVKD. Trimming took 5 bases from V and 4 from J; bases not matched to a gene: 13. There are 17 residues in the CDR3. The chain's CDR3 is CATSGFLPGLGYNEQFF. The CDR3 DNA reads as TGTGCCACCAGTGGCTTCTTGCCCGGACTAGGATACAATGAGCAGTTCTTC.

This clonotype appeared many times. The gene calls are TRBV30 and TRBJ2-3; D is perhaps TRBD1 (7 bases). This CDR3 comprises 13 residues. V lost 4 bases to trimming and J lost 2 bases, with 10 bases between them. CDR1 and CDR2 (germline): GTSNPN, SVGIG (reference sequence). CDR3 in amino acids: CAWTGGLTDTQYF. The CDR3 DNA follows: TGTGCCTGGACAGGGGGACTCACAGATACGCAGTATTTT.

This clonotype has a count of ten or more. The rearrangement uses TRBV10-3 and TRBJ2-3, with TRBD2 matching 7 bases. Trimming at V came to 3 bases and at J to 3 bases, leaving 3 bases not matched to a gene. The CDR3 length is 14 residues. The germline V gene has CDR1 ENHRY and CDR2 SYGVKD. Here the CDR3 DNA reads TGTGCCATCAGTGAACCCGGGAGGACAGATACGCAGTATTTT. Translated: CAISEPGRTDTQYF.

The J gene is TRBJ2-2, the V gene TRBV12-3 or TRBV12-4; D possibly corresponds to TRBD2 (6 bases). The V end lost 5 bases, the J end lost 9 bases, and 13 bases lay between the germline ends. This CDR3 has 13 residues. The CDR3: CASSPGSRRELFF. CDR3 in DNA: TGTGCCAGCAGTCCCGGGAGCCGGCGGGAGCTGTTTTTT.

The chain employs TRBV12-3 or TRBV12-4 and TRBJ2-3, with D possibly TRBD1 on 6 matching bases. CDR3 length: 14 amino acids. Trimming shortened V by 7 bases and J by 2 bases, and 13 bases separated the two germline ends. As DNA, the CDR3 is TGTGCCAGCACCCCCGGACAGAACACAGATACGCAGTATTTT. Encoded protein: CASTPGQNTDTQYF.

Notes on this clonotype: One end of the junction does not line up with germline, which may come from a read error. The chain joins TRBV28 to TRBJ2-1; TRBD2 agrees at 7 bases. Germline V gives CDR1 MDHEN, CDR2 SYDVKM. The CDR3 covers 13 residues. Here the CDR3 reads CATTLGTTVLQSF. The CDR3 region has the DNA TGTGCCACCACCTTAGGGACTACTGTCTTGCAGTCCTTC.

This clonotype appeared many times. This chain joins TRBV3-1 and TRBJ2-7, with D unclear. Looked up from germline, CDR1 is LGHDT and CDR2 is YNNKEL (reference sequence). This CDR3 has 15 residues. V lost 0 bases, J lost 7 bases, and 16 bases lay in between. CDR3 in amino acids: CASSQDFAPVLEQYF. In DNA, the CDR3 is TGTGCCAGCAGCCAAGATTTTGCGCCTGTTTTGGAGCAGTACTTC.

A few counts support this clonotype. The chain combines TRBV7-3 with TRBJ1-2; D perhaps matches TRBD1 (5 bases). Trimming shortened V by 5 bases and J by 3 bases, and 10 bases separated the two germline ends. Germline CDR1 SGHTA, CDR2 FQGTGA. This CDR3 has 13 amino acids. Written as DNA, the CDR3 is TGTGCCAGCAGCCCTGGGGCCGACTATGGCTACACCTTC. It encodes CASSPGADYGYTF.

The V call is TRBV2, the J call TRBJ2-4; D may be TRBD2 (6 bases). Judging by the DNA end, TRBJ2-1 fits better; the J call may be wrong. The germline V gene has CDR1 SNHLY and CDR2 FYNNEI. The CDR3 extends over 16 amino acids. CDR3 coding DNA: TGTGCCAGCAGTGAAGGGAGGGTTCTAGCCAAAAACATTCAGTTCTTC. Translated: CASSEGRVLAKNIQFF.

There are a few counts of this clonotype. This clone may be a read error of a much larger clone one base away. This CDR3 is CASMMDLANEQYF. In DNA form, the CDR3 reads TGCGCCAGCATGATGGACCTAGCGAACGAGCAGTACTTC. V gene TRBV5-1 combines with J gene TRBJ2-7, with TRBD2 as a possible D gene (6 bases). The germline CDR1 and CDR2 sequences are SGHRS and YFSETQ. Deletions cut 6 bases from V and 5 bases from J, with 15 bases between. The CDR3 consists of 13 residues.

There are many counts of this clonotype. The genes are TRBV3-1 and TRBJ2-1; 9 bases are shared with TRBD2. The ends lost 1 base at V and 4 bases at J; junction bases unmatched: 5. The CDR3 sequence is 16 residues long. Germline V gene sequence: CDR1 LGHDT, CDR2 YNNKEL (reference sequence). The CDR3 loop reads CASSQGLAGPYNEQFF. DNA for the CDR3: TGTGCCAGCAGCCAAGGGCTAGCGGGACCGTACAATGAGCAGTTCTTC.

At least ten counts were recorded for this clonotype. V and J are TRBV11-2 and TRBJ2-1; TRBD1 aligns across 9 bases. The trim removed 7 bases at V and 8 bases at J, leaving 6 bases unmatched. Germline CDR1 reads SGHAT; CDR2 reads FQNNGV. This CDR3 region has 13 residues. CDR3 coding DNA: TGTGCCAGCACCCGGGACAGGGTTGATGAGCAGTTCTTC. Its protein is CASTRDRVDEQFF.

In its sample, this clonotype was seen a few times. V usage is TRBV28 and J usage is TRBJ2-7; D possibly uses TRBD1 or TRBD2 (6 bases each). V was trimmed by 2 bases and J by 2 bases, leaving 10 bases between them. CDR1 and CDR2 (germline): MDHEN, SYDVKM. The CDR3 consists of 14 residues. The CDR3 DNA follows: TGTGCCAGCAGTTTAATAGGGGGGACCTACGAGCAGTACTTC. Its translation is CASSLIGGTYEQYF.

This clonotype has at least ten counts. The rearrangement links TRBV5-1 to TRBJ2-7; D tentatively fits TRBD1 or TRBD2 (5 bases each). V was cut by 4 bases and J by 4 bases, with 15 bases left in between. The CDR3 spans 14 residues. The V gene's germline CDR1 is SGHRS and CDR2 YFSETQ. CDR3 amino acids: CASSAGTVRYEQYF. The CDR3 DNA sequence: TGCGCCAGCAGCGCCGGGACGGTTAGATACGAGCAGTACTTC.